The clone carrying this T cell receptor (beta chain) showed up just once. Generated by immunoSEQ multiplex PCR, the TCRdb table keeps only in-frame clones and is missing some. The repertoire holds roughly 150,000 clones, with approximately 90% as singletons. Germline values: CDR1 MRHNA, CDR2 SNTAGT. The CDR3 covers 13 residues. The junction had 7 bases not matched to a gene; V was cut back by 6 bases and J by 6 bases. The data derive from a study of control samples from healthy donors and cancer patients. The source material was blood. V gene TRBV6-4 combines with J gene TRBJ2-5; 7 nucleotides agree with TRBD1. The TCR comes from a woman between 25 and 40 years old in good health. The CDR3 region is CASSSEGAKTQYF. The DNA for the CDR3 is TGTGCCAGCAGCAGTGAGGGGGCGAAGACCCAGTACTTC.